The sequence of this TCR beta chain was determined in a study of blood T cell repertoires in COVID-19. The overall study: Samples of COVID-19 (acute and convalescent) were obtained from the United States, Italy and Spain. PBMCs, B-cell-depleted T cells, or T cells were the source of the cDNA or gDNA that made up the material.

Germline lookup yields CDR1 MNHEY and CDR2 SVGAGI. Trimming took off 0 bases at V and 11 bases at J, with 12 bases between the two ends. The CDR3 contains 13 residues. Here immunoSEQ multiplex PCR was the method, and the copy in TCRdb shows in-frame clones only, minus some. Of around 280,000 clones in the sample, roughly 90% were seen once. The chain links TRBV6-5 to TRBJ2-3; D unclear. The TCR comes from a woman aged 25 to 39 with COVID-19, enrolled during active disease. The sample was peripheral blood. CDR3 bases: TGTGCCAGCAGTTACTCTTACGGAGAGGAGCAGTATTTT. Translating gives CASSYSYGEEQYF.